The 22 T cell receptor beta chains below all came from one sample that was sequenced in a study of T cell repertoires in cytomegalovirus infection. One entry per CDR3 protein, called by TCRdb with MiXCR from the reads. This sample carries about 920,000 distinct CDR3 sequences, approximately 31% of them seen once, and the ten largest clones take over 12%. No cognate antigen is known for these TCRs. Sequenced material: cultured CD8+ T cells from PBMCs, taken from culture after CMV antigen stimulation. The receptors originated from a human donor in good health (CMV status not recorded). Some clones in this sample may be carry-over from other donors' samples.

This clonotype was detected a few times. The chain combines TRBV7-6 with TRBJ2-7; 10 nucleotides align to TRBD2. The CDR3 contains 17 residues. The germline CDR1 and CDR2 sequences are SGHVS and FNYEAQ. The DNA for the CDR3 is TGTGCCAGCAGCCTAGCGGGGGCCGTCCTAAGCTCCTACGAGCAGTACGTC. Translated, it gives CASSLAGAVLSSYEQYV.

This clonotype was observed many times. The chain has TRBV6-2 or TRBV6-3 and TRBJ1-1; D unclear. Germline CDR1 reads MNHEY; CDR2 reads SVGEGT. This CDR3 is 12 amino acids long. V was shortened by 7 bases and J by 1 base, with 7 bases between the two germline ends. This CDR3 reads CASKLGNTEAFF. Written as DNA, the CDR3 is TGTGCCAGCAAACTAGGGAACACTGAAGCTTTCTTT.

The chain couples TRBV20-1 to TRBJ1-2, with TRBD1 matching 7 bases. V lost 5 bases, J lost 3 bases, and 12 bases stayed unmatched. CDR1 and CDR2 from the germline V gene are DFQATT and SNEGSKA (reference sequence). This CDR3 spans 15 amino acids. The CDR3 DNA is TGCAGTGCTTTACGGGGGGGACAGCCAGACTATGGCTACACCTTC. Amino acid sequence: CSALRGGQPDYGYTF.

This chain links TRBV5-6 with TRBJ2-3, with 11 nucleotides matching TRBD1. Germline assignment: CDR1 SGHDT and CDR2 YYEEEE. The CDR3 is 15 residues long. V trimming: 5 bases; J trimming: 8 bases; junction bases outside the gene matches: 10. The CDR3 DNA reads as TGTGCCAGCAGAACCGGGACAGGGGGTATGGTTACGCAGTATTTT. Translating it yields CASRTGTGGMVTQYF.

This clonotype was observed many times. This chain links TRBV7-8 with TRBJ2-1; 9 bases are a match to TRBD2. CDR1 and CDR2 (germline): SGHVS, FQNEAQ. J lost 8 bases, V lost 5 bases, and 10 bases had no gene match. CDR3 size: 15 residues. The CDR3 loop is CASSPLRGGRDEQFF. Here the CDR3 DNA reads TGTGCCAGCAGCCCCTTGCGGGGGGGCCGCGATGAGCAGTTCTTC.

The chain employs TRBV20-1 and TRBJ2-1; the D is unclear. This CDR3 region has 13 residues. Trimming pared 1 base from V and 2 bases from J, leaving 6 bases between. The germline gives CDR1 DFQATT, CDR2 SNEGSKA (reference sequence). CDR3 nucleotide sequence: TGCAGTGCTAGAGGTGGGGCCTACAATGAGCAGTTCTTC. Amino acid sequence: CSARGGAYNEQFF.

This clonotype was seen a handful of times. The rearrangement uses TRBV27 and TRBJ1-4, with D tentatively TRBD1 (5 bases). CDR3 length equals 12 residues. V lost 10 bases and J lost 7, with 13 bases in between. Germline V lookup: CDR1 MNHEY, CDR2 SMNVEV (reference sequence). CDR3 nucleotides: TGTGCCACCGGGACCTGGGGTGAAAAACTGTTTTTT. Its translation is CATGTWGEKLFF.

In its sample, this clonotype was seen many times. The V and J genes are TRBV7-8 and TRBJ2-3; 7 bases align to TRBD2. The germline V gene encodes CDR1 SGHVS and CDR2 FQNEAQ. J was trimmed by 4 bases and V by 5 bases; bases with no gene match: 12. There are 16 residues in the CDR3. This CDR3 reads CASSPTGRGMADTQYF. The CDR3 region has the DNA TGTGCCAGCAGCCCAACGGGGCGGGGGATGGCAGATACGCAGTATTTT.

This clonotype was seen many times. The chain recombines TRBV7-8 with TRBJ2-7; 8 nucleotides agree with TRBD2. CDR1 is SGHVS, CDR2 FQNEAQ, per germline. V was clipped by 0 bases and J by 4 bases; unmatched bases: 5. CDR3 size: 15 residues. In DNA, the CDR3 is TGTGCCAGCAGCTTAGCGGGCGGGGGGCCGTACGAGCAGTACTTC. Protein sequence: CASSLAGGGPYEQYF.

This clonotype was detected only a few times. The chain joins TRBV7-9 to TRBJ2-5; 8 bases line up with TRBD2. Germline V gene sequence: CDR1 SEHNR, CDR2 FQNEAQ (reference sequence). The trim removed 6 bases at V and 5 bases at J, leaving 8 bases unmatched. This CDR3 has 14 residues. The CDR3 DNA sequence: TGTGCCAGCAGGCGTTCGGGAGGGTTGGAGACCCAGTACTTC. It specifies CASRRSGGLETQYF.

The chain combines TRBV9 with TRBJ1-2, with a tentative D call TRBD1 (5 bases). In germline, CDR1 is SGDLS, CDR2 YYNGEE. The CDR3 is made up of 13 amino acids. Trimming shortened V by 3 bases and J by 6 bases, and 12 bases separated the two germline ends. CDR3 sequence: CASSAIGADGYTF. DNA of the CDR3: TGTGCCAGCAGCGCCATAGGGGCGGATGGCTACACCTTC.

The chain combines TRBV27 with TRBJ2-1; 7 bases align to TRBD1. The CDR3 consists of 18 residues. The V segment lost 2 bases and the J segment 0 bases; nucleotides outside the gene matches: 10. The V gene's germline CDR1 is MNHEY and CDR2 SMNVEV (reference sequence). CDR3 sequence reads: CASSLGTGQRSSYNEQFF. The CDR3 DNA follows: TGTGCCAGCAGTTTAGGGACGGGACAGAGAAGCTCCTACAATGAGCAGTTCTTC.

V gene TRBV6-2 or TRBV6-3 combines with J gene TRBJ2-2; no clear D gene. CDR1 MNHEY and CDR2 SVGEGT come from the germline V gene. The CDR3 spans 14 residues. V lost 2 bases and J lost 5, with 9 bases in between. The CDR3 DNA follows: TGTGCCAGCAGTTACACTGGGCGGACCGGGGAGCTGTTTTTT. This sequence encodes CASSYTGRTGELFF.

This chain connects TRBV19 to TRBJ2-7; tentative D call: TRBD2 (7 bases). In germline, CDR1 is LNHDA, CDR2 SQIVND (reference sequence). The CDR3 consists of 14 residues. The V gene lost 9 bases and the J gene lost 4 bases, with 19 bases spanning the gap. The CDR3 DNA reads as TGTGCCAGCCCAAAAATCCGGGGGGCTTACGAGCAGTACGTC. Its protein is CASPKIRGAYEQYV.

This chain joins TRBV5-4 and TRBJ2-1; D possibly corresponds to TRBD2 (5 bases). This CDR3 has 12 residues. The V gene lost 4 bases and the J gene lost 8 bases, with 10 bases spanning the gap. CDR1 and CDR2 from the germline V gene are SGHNT and YYREEE (reference sequence). CDR3 loop: CASSPEVDEQFF. Here the CDR3 DNA reads TGTGCCAGCAGCCCGGAGGTGGATGAGCAGTTCTTC.

Ten or more counts support this clonotype. The chain uses TRBV7-2 and TRBJ2-2; D unresolved. V was shortened by 7 bases and J by 6 bases, with 9 bases between the two germline ends. The CDR3 consists of 12 residues. The germline V gene encodes CDR1 SGHTA and CDR2 FQGNSA. The CDR3 bases are TGTGCCAGCACCCCTCCCCCCGGGGAGCTGTTTTTT. Translation gives CASTPPPGELFF.

The chain combines TRBV15 with TRBJ1-5; possible D gene TRBD1, 5 bases. Trimming removed 5 bases from V and 1 base from J, with 12 bases in between. This CDR3 comprises 15 residues. The germline gives CDR1 LNHNV, CDR2 YYDKDF (reference sequence). The CDR3 is CATSPGTESNQPQHF. In DNA, the CDR3 is TGTGCCACCAGCCCCGGGACGGAGAGCAATCAGCCCCAGCATTTT.

This clonotype was counted only a few times. The chain is built from TRBV28 and TRBJ2-5, with D perhaps TRBD2 (5 bases). Germline loops: CDR1 MDHEN, CDR2 SYDVKM. V dropped 3 bases and J dropped 5 bases, with 22 bases sitting between them. The CDR3 has 17 amino acids. The CDR3 loop reads CASSFFTRPKSGETQYF. The DNA of the CDR3 is TGTGCCAGCAGTTTTTTTACTAGACCAAAAAGCGGCGAGACCCAGTACTTC. Full variable domain (rest looked up from reference TRBV28 and TRBJ2-5): DVKVTQSSRYLVKRTGEKVFLECVQDMDHENMFWYRQDPGLGLRLIYFSYDVKMKEKGDIPEGYSVSREKKERFSLILESASTNQTSMYLCASSFFTRPKSGETQYFGPGTRLLVL.

On this clonotype: The junction shows a germline mismatch at one end, possibly a read error. This chain links TRBV7-8 with TRBJ1-6, with D possibly being TRBD1 (6 bases). Germline V gene lookup returns CDR1 SGHVS and CDR2 FQNEAQ. CDR3 length: 15 residues. The CDR3 nucleotides are TGTGTCAGCAGCTTAGAAAGGGGGTGGAATTCACCCCTCCACTTT. Translated, it gives CVSSLERGWNSPLHF.

This clonotype was counted at least ten times. The chain recombines TRBV7-2 with TRBJ1-1; a possible D gene is TRBD1 (6 bases). V lost 4 bases and J 3 bases, leaving 15 bases between the germline ends. Per the germline V gene, CDR1 is SGHTA and CDR2 is FQGNSA. The CDR3 is 15 residues long. The CDR3: CASSSGTGAYTEAFF. In DNA, the CDR3 is TGTGCCAGCAGCTCTGGGACGGGGGCTTACACTGAAGCTTTCTTT.

This clonotype came up a few times. This sequence joins TRBV19 and TRBJ2-1, with a possible D match to TRBD1 (5 bases). Trimming cost V 3 bases and J 8 bases, with 5 bases left between them. There are 11 residues in the CDR3. Germline V lookup: CDR1 LNHDA, CDR2 SQIVND (reference sequence). CDR3 DNA: TGTGCCAGTAGTATGGGGCATGAGCAGTTCTTC. This sequence encodes CASSMGHEQFF.

The genes are TRBV10-2 and TRBJ2-5, with TRBD2 matching 8 bases. CDR1 is WSHSY, CDR2 SAAADI, per germline. With V trimmed by 6 bases and J by 4 bases, 7 bases remained unmatched. CDR3 length: 14 residues. The CDR3 nucleotides read TGCGCCAGCAGGTCCGCGGGGGGACGAGAGACCCAGTACTTC. It is translated as CASRSAGGRETQYF.